The 32 T cell receptor beta chains reported below all come from one sample, sequenced in a study of cytomegalovirus exposure and HLA in healthy donors. Primers included in the PCR were 60 Vbeta and 13 Jbeta primers. Sequencing was performed with immunoSEQ multiplex PCR; in TCRdb, only in-frame clones are kept and a portion is missing. This sample carries some 100,000 clones, approximately 80% of them seen once, and the ten largest clones take 9.5% to 13%. Sequenced material: PBMCs. The receptors originated from a man between 40 and 49 years old in good health and CMV-seropositive.

The genes are TRBV9 and TRBJ1-5, with D possibly TRBD1 on 5 matching bases. CDR3 length: 14 residues. V was trimmed by 3 bases and J by 1 base, leaving 8 bases between them. Germline V CDR1 and CDR2: SGDLS, YYNGEE. CDR3 protein: CASSADRSNQPQHF. CDR3 nucleotide sequence: TGTGCCAGCAGCGCCGACAGAAGCAATCAGCCCCAGCATTTT.

The V gene is TRBV5-8, the J gene TRBJ2-7; TRBD2 matches 11 bases. V shed 3 bases, J shed 4 bases, and the junction held 3 bases outside the gene matches. The CDR3 consists of 14 residues. CDR1 is SGHTS and CDR2 is YDEGEE in the germline V gene. Written as DNA, the CDR3 is TGTGCCAGCAGCTGGGGACTAGCGGCTTACGAGCAGTACTTC. This gives the protein CASSWGLAAYEQYF.

This clone came up once. This chain connects TRBV30 to TRBJ1-2, with D possibly matching TRBD1 (5 bases). Germline CDR1 and CDR2: GTSNPN and SVGIG (reference sequence). This CDR3 comprises 13 residues. The V gene lost 6 bases and the J gene lost 0 bases, with 11 bases spanning the gap. The CDR3, as DNA: TGTGCCTGTCACAGGAGCCCTAACTATGGCTACACCTTC. Its protein is CACHRSPNYGYTF.

The V gene is TRBV4-1, the J gene TRBJ2-5; 10 bases fit TRBD1. This CDR3 is 17 amino acids long. The V and J ends lost 0 bases and 2 bases, in that order; junction bases with no gene match: 6. Germline V gene lookup returns CDR1 MGHRA and CDR2 YSYEKL. CDR3 loop: CASSQDTPDRGQETQYF. In DNA form, the CDR3 reads TGCGCCAGCAGCCAAGATACTCCGGACAGGGGGCAAGAGACCCAGTACTTC.

The chain recombines TRBV5-1 with TRBJ2-1; 11 bases match TRBD1. The germline V gene has CDR1 SGHRS and CDR2 YFSETQ. Unmatched junction bases numbered 5, after V lost 0 bases and J lost 6 bases. The CDR3 has 16 residues. In DNA, the CDR3 is TGCGCCAGCAGCTTGGCTCTGGGACAGGGGGGCAATGAGCAGTTCTTC. It yields the protein CASSLALGQGGNEQFF.

The chain employs TRBV6-5 and TRBJ2-3; D gene ambiguous. Per germline, CDR1 MNHEY and CDR2 SVGAGI. Trimming removed 2 bases at V and 0 bases at J, with 9 bases between. The CDR3 length is 15 residues. CDR3 residues: CASSYQVSSTDTQYF. The CDR3 region has the DNA TGTGCCAGCAGTTACCAGGTATCTAGCACAGATACGCAGTATTTT.

The V and J genes are TRBV2 and TRBJ1-4; a weak D match, TRBD1 (6 bases). Germline CDR1 is SNHLY and CDR2 is FYNNEI. V lost 2 bases and J lost 7, with 20 bases in between. This CDR3 has 17 residues. The CDR3 DNA follows: TGTGCCAGCAGTGAACTTGGAGGAAACAGGGTTCGTGAAAAACTGTTTTTT. This translates into CASSELGGNRVREKLFF.

The rearrangement uses TRBV6-5 and TRBJ2-7; a weak D match, TRBD2 (7 bases). V lost 6 bases, J lost 11 bases, and 23 bases lay in between. The CDR3 consists of 14 residues. CDR1 is MNHEY, CDR2 SVGAGI, per germline. The CDR3 region is CASREPGGRPREYF. The CDR3 coding sequence is TGTGCCAGCAGGGAGCCGGGGGGCCGTCCCCGGGAGTACTTC.

This chain links TRBV10-3 with TRBJ1-5, with D perhaps matching TRBD1 (6 bases). The germline V and J ends were trimmed by 6 bases and 0 bases, with 12 bases remaining between them. CDR1 is ENHRY and CDR2 is SYGVKD in the germline V gene. The CDR3 sequence is 15 residues long. The CDR3 DNA is TGTGCCATCAGCGGAGGGGGGGATAGCAATCAGCCCCAGCATTTT. Protein sequence: CAISGGGDSNQPQHF.

The chain employs TRBV10-3 and TRBJ1-2, with TRBD1 identical over 7 bases. J lost 6 bases, V lost 8 bases, and 9 bases had no gene match. CDR3 size: 13 residues. Germline loops: CDR1 ENHRY, CDR2 SYGVKD. The CDR3 here is CAIAPGTADGYTF. In nucleotides, the CDR3 is TGTGCCATCGCCCCCGGGACAGCAGATGGCTACACCTTC.

The V call is TRBV28, the J call TRBJ1-2, with D possibly TRBD1 on 6 matching bases. The CDR3 runs 13 residues. Per germline, CDR1 MDHEN and CDR2 SYDVKM. Trimming shortened V by 6 bases and J by 7 bases, and 15 bases separated the two germline ends. The CDR3 DNA reads as TGTGCCAGCAGGTCGACAGGTGAGGCTGGCTACACCTTC. Its translation: CASRSTGEAGYTF.

This chain uses TRBV28 with TRBJ1-1, with 11 bases matching TRBD1. This CDR3 is built from 18 residues. After removal of 7 bases from V and 5 bases from J, the junction contained 18 bases not matched to a gene. Germline CDR1 MDHEN, CDR2 SYDVKM. The CDR3 reads CASNAGGTGTGGGTEAFF. The CDR3 region has the DNA TGTGCCAGCAACGCGGGAGGAACCGGGACAGGGGGTGGTACTGAAGCTTTCTTT.

The chain carries TRBV5-6 and TRBJ1-6, with no clear D. The CDR3 has 16 residues. Trimming cost V 2 bases and J 0 bases, with 9 bases left between them. Germline V gene data show CDR1 as SGHDT and CDR2 as YYEEEE. The CDR3 loop reads CASSFPAGSYNSPLHF. The CDR3 DNA is TGTGCCAGCAGCTTTCCGGCAGGCTCCTATAATTCACCCCTCCACTTT.

This chain joins TRBV18 and TRBJ2-3; no reliable D call. Trimming took 1 base from V and 5 from J, leaving 7 bases between them. This CDR3 region has 13 residues. The V gene's germline CDR1 is KGHSH and CDR2 LQKENI. For the CDR3, the DNA is TGTGCCAGCTCACCACAAACTGGAGATACGCAGTATTTT. As protein: CASSPQTGDTQYF.

This chain joins TRBV29-1 and TRBJ2-7, with a weak D call TRBD1 (7 bases). Trimming pared 6 bases from V and 3 bases from J, leaving 15 bases between. CDR3 size: 13 residues. Germline CDR1 is SQVTM and CDR2 is ANQGSEA. The CDR3 region has the DNA TGCAGCGTAGCACAGGGGAGGAGCTACGAGCAGTACTTC. Translating gives CSVAQGRSYEQYF.

The rearrangement joins TRBV6-1 to TRBJ2-3; 9 bases match TRBD2. Trimming removed 0 bases from V and 3 bases from J; junction bases left unmatched: 4. Germline V gene data show CDR1 as MNHNS and CDR2 as SASEGT. The CDR3 extends over 16 amino acids. DNA for the CDR3: TGTGCCAGCAGTGAAGCGGGCGGGGGGGCGACAGATACGCAGTATTTT. Translated, it gives CASSEAGGGATDTQYF.

For this clone: The sample contains more than one DNA sequence encoding this CDR3. V and J are TRBV5-1 and TRBJ1-4; D not certain. The CDR3 has 14 residues. Germline assignment: CDR1 SGHRS and CDR2 YFSETQ. Between the trimmed V and J ends, which lost 3 bases and 2 bases, there was a span of 8 bases. This CDR3 is CASSSTATNEKLFF. The DNA of the CDR3 is TGCGCCAGCAGCTCCACAGCTACTAATGAAAAACTGTTTTTT.

This clone appeared once. J is TRBJ1-3 and V is TRBV11-2; 12 positions match TRBD1. Per the germline V gene, CDR1 is SGHAT and CDR2 is FQNNGV. CDR3 length equals 18 residues. The V gene end was trimmed by 4 bases and the J gene end by 4 bases; junction bases not matched to a gene: 11. DNA for the CDR3: TGTGCCAGCAGCTCACGTCCCGGGACAGGGGGCGCGGGAAACACCATATATTTT. Translating it yields CASSSRPGTGGAGNTIYF.

The V call is TRBV7-9, the J call TRBJ1-6; 7 bases fit TRBD1. The germline V gene encodes CDR1 SEHNR and CDR2 FQNEAQ (reference sequence). Germline trimming cut 0 bases from V and 12 bases from J; bases unmatched to any gene: 8. The CDR3 loop spans 15 amino acids. CDR3 protein: CASSLAGQGDQPLHF. CDR3 coding DNA: TGTGCCAGCAGCTTAGCGGGCCAGGGGGACCAACCCCTCCACTTT.

The DNA for the CDR3 is TGTGCCAGCAGCATATACAATGAGCAGTTCTTC. It translates to CASSIYNEQFF. The chain recombines TRBV5-4 with TRBJ2-1, with D unclear. Trimming took off 4 bases at V and 4 bases at J, with 3 bases between the two ends. The CDR3 runs to 11 residues. Germline CDR1 and CDR2: SGHNT and YYREEE (reference sequence).

The chain carries TRBV11-2 and TRBJ2-3; 12 positions agree with TRBD2. Trimming took 3 bases from V and 6 from J; bases not matched to a gene: 4. The CDR3 is made up of 15 amino acids. Germline CDR1 is SGHAT and CDR2 is FQNNGV. CDR3 in DNA: TGTGCCAGCAGCTTGCTAGCGGGGGGGTTGGATACGCAGTATTTT. This codes for CASSLLAGGLDTQYF.

The chain carries TRBV4-3 and TRBJ1-4; 10 nucleotides line up with TRBD1. The germline V gene encodes CDR1 LGHNA and CDR2 YSLEER. This CDR3 comprises 16 residues. The junction had 2 bases not matched to a gene; V was cut back by 1 base and J by 3 bases. CDR3 coding DNA: TGCGCCAGCAGCCAAGGGACAGGGGGGTCTAATGAAAAACTGTTTTTT. This encodes CASSQGTGGSNEKLFF.

This chain uses TRBV6-5 with TRBJ2-7; unclear D gene. The V gene lost 2 bases and the J gene lost 9 bases, with 14 bases spanning the gap. The CDR3 loop spans 13 amino acids. Germline-derived CDR1 and CDR2 are MNHEY and SVGAGI. CDR3 amino acids: CASSYKPLTVQYF. As DNA, the CDR3 is TGTGCCAGCAGTTACAAACCCCTCACGGTGCAGTACTTC.

The V and J genes are TRBV2 and TRBJ2-7; tentative D call: TRBD1 (6 bases). Germline loops: CDR1 SNHLY, CDR2 FYNNEI. CDR3 length: 13 amino acids. The V end lost 2 bases, the J end lost 6 bases, and 11 bases lay between the germline ends. The CDR3 reads CASSESGVGEQYF. CDR3 DNA: TGTGCCAGCAGTGAATCAGGGGTAGGCGAGCAGTACTTC.

This chain uses TRBV5-1 with TRBJ1-5; D might be TRBD1 (5 bases). The germline gives CDR1 SGHRS, CDR2 YFSETQ. V was shortened by 4 bases and J by 6 bases, with 11 bases between the two germline ends. This CDR3 has 13 amino acids. The CDR3 region has the DNA TGCGCCAGCAGCAAGGCGGGGCTTCAGCCCCAGCATTTT. It encodes CASSKAGLQPQHF.

The V gene is TRBV28, the J gene TRBJ1-2; D unclear. Trimming removed 1 base from V and 4 bases from J, with 7 bases in between. The CDR3 consists of 13 residues. Germline CDR1 reads MDHEN; CDR2 reads SYDVKM. The CDR3 sequence is CASSLSGIYGYTF. The CDR3 region has the DNA TGTGCCAGCAGTTTATCGGGAATCTATGGCTACACCTTC.

V and J are TRBV7-2 and TRBJ2-2, with D maybe TRBD2 (5 bases). This CDR3 is built from 16 residues. CDR1 and CDR2 (germline): SGHTA, FQGNSA. Trimming pared 0 bases from V and 3 bases from J, leaving 11 bases between. The CDR3 region has the DNA TGTGCCAGCAGCTTAGCTCCCTTGAGGGACACCGGGGAGCTGTTTTTT. It encodes CASSLAPLRDTGELFF.

As DNA, the CDR3 is TGTGCCAGCAGTTTAGGCGGGGTGAACTATGGCTACACCTTC. Its translation is CASSLGGVNYGYTF. The rearrangement joins TRBV28 to TRBJ1-2; D unresolved. In germline, CDR1 is MDHEN, CDR2 SYDVKM. Trimming took 2 bases from V and 2 from J, leaving 9 bases between them. This CDR3 region has 14 residues.

The chain employs TRBV7-2 and TRBJ2-7, with 15 bases lining up with TRBD2. Germline V gene data show CDR1 as SGHTA and CDR2 as FQGNSA. J gave up 1 base and V 4 bases, and 5 bases lay outside the gene matches. This CDR3 is built from 17 residues. The CDR3 sequence is CASSSPGTSGGSYEQYF. DNA of the CDR3: TGTGCCAGCAGCTCCCCCGGGACTAGCGGGGGGTCCTACGAGCAGTACTTC.

The V and J genes are TRBV30 and TRBJ2-1; D is perhaps TRBD1 or TRBD2 (5 bases each). This CDR3 comprises 11 residues. Trimming took 8 bases from V and 5 from J, leaving 10 bases between them. CDR1 and CDR2 from the germline V gene are GTSNPN and SVGIG (reference sequence). The CDR3 DNA reads TGTGCCGGGACCGTTCACAATGAGCAGTTCTTC. It encodes CAGTVHNEQFF.

This clone was seen only once. The rearrangement uses TRBV28 and TRBJ2-7; D is unclear. Germline V lookup: CDR1 MDHEN, CDR2 SYDVKM. V gave up 3 bases and J gave up 3 bases, with 3 bases separating them. The CDR3 length is 11 residues. Here the CDR3 reads CASSFFYEQYF. CDR3 DNA sequence: TGTGCCAGCAGTTTCTTCTACGAGCAGTACTTC.

This rearrangement joins TRBV9 to TRBJ2-2; 7 bases are a match to TRBD1. The CDR3 is 14 amino acids. The germline CDR1 and CDR2 sequences are SGDLS and YYNGEE. V shed 4 bases and J 4 bases; nucleotides not matched to a gene: 4. CDR3 amino acids: CASSSGQFTGELFF. Written as DNA, the CDR3 is TGTGCCAGCAGCTCGGGACAGTTCACCGGGGAGCTGTTTTTT. The entire variable domain, with the rest obtained from reference TRBV9 and TRBJ2-2, is as follows: DSGVTQTPKHLITATGQRVTLRCSPRSGDLSVYWYQQSLDQGLQFLIQYYNGEERAKGNILERFSAQQFPDLHSELNLSSLELGDSALYFCASSSGQFTGELFFGEGSRLTVL.